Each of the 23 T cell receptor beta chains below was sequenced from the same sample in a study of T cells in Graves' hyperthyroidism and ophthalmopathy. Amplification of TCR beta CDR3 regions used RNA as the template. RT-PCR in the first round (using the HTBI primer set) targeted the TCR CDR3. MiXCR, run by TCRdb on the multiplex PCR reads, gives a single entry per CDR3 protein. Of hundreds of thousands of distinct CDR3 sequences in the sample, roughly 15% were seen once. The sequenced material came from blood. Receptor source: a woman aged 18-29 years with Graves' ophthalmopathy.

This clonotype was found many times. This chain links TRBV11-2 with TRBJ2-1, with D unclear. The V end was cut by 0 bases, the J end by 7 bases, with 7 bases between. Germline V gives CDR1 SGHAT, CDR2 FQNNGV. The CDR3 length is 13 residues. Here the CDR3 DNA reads TGTGCCAGCAGCTTAGATCAGACGAATGAGCAGTTCTTC. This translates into CASSLDQTNEQFF.

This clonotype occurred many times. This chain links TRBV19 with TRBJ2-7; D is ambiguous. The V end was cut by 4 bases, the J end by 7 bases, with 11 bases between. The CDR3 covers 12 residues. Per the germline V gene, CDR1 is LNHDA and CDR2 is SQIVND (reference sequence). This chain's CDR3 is CASSTAFGEQYF. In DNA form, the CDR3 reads TGTGCCAGTAGTACCGCCTTTGGGGAGCAGTACTTC.

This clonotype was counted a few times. The CDR3 bases are TGTGCCACCAGCTTTTCCTGGGCGGGTAAAGAGACCCAGTACTTC. It specifies CATSFSWAGKETQYF. The chain combines TRBV15 with TRBJ2-5; possible D gene TRBD2, 5 bases. The CDR3 length is 15 residues. Trimming left V 5 bases short and J 3 bases short, with 16 bases between. Germline V lookup: CDR1 LNHNV, CDR2 YYDKDF (reference sequence).

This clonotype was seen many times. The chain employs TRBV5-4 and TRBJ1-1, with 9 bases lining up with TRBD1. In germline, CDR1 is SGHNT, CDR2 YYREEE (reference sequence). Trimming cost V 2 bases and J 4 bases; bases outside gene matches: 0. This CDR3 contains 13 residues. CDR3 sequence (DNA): TGTGCCAGCAGCTTACAGGGGGCCACTGAAGCTTTCTTT. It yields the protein CASSLQGATEAFF.

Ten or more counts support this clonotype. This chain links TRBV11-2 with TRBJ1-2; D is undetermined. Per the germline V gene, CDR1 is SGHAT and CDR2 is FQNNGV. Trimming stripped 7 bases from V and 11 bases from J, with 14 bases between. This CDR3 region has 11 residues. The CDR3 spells CASTHGVGYTF. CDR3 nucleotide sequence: TGTGCCAGCACCCATGGAGTAGGGTACACCTTC.

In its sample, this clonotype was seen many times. The CDR3 DNA follows: TGTGCCACCAGCAGAGATTATAGTCAGGGGGTCGCCGAGCCCAATCAGCCCCAGCATTTT. Translating gives CATSRDYSQGVAEPNQPQHF. The chain couples TRBV15 to TRBJ1-5; 7 bases are shared with TRBD1. Per germline, CDR1 LNHNV and CDR2 YYDKDF (reference sequence). This CDR3 has 20 amino acids. V lost 0 bases and J lost 3; bases outside the gene matches: 17.

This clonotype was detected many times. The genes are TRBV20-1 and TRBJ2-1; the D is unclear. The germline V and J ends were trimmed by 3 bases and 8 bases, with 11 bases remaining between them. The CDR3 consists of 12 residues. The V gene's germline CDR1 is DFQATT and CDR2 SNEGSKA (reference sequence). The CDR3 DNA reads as TGCAGTGCTAGTAAAACCCCGGATGAGCAGTTCTTC. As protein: CSASKTPDEQFF.

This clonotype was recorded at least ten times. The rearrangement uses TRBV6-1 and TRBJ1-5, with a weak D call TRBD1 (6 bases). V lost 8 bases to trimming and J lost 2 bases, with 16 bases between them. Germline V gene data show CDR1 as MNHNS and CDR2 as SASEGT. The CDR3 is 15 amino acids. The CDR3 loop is CASWGGQLGNQPQHF. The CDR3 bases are TGTGCCAGCTGGGGCGGACAGTTGGGCAATCAGCCCCAGCATTTT.

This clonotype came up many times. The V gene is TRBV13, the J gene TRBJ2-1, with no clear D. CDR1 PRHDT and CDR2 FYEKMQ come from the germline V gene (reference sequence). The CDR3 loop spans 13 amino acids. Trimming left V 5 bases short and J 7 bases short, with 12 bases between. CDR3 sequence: CASSPAGVNEQFF. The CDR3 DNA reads TGTGCCAGCAGCCCAGCCGGCGTAAATGAGCAGTTCTTC.

CDR3 protein: CSARGIEQGADTQYF. CDR3 DNA sequence: TGCAGTGCTAGAGGAATCGAACAGGGGGCAGATACGCAGTATTTT. This chain joins TRBV20-1 and TRBJ2-3; the match to TRBD1 covers 8 bases. The trim removed 1 base at V and 4 bases at J, leaving 7 bases unmatched. Germline CDR1 DFQATT, CDR2 SNEGSKA (reference sequence). This CDR3 comprises 15 residues.

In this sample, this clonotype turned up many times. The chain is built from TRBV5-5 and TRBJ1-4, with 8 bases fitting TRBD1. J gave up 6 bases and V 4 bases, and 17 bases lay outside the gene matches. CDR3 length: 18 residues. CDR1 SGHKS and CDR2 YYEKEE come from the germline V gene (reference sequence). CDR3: CASSPTAAPQGADEKLFF. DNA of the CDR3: TGTGCCAGCAGCCCAACCGCCGCCCCCCAGGGGGCCGATGAAAAACTGTTTTTT. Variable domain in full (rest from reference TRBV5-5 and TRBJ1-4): DAGVTQSPTHLIKTRGQQVTLRCSPISGHKSVSWYQQVLGQGPQFIFQYYEKEERGRGNFPDRFSARQFPNYSSELNVNALLLGDSALYLCASSPTAAPQGADEKLFFGSGTQLSVL.

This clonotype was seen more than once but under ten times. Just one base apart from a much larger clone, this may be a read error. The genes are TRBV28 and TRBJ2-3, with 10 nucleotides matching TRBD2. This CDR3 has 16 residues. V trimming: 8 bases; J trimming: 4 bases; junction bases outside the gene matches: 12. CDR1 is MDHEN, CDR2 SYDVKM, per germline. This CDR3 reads CASPPSGGIGADTQYF. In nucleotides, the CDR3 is TGTGCCAGCCCCCCTAGCGGGGGAATTGGCGCAGATACGCAGTATTTT.

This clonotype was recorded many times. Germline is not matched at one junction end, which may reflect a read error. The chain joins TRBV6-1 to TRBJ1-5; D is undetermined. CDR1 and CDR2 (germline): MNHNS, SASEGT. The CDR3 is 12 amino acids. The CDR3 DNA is TGTGCCAGCAGTGAAGCCCTACCCAGGATAGATTTT. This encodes CASSEALPRIDF.

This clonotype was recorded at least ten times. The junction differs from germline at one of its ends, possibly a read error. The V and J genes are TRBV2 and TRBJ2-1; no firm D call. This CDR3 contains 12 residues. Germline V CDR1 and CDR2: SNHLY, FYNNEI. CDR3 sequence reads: CVSSWVWEEQFF. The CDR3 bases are TGTGTCAGCAGCTGGGTCTGGGAAGAGCAGTTCTTC.

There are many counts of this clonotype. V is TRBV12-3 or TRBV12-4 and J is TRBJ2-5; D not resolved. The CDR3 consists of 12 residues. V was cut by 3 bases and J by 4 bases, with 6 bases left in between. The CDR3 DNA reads TGTGCCAGCAGTTTCGAAGGAGAGACCCAGTACTTC. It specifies CASSFEGETQYF.

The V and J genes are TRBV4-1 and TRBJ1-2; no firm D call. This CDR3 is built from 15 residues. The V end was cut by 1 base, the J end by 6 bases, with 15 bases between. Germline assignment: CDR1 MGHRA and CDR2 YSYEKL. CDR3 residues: CASSQGPDPGNGYTF. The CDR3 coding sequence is TGCGCCAGCAGCCAAGGTCCGGACCCGGGCAATGGCTACACCTTC.

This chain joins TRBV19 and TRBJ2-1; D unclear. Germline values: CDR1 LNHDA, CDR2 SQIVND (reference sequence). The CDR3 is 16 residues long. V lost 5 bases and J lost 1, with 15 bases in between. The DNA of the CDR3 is TGTGCCAGTAGTTGGATCGGCTCTCGTTCCTACAATGAGCAGTTCTTC. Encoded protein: CASSWIGSRSYNEQFF.

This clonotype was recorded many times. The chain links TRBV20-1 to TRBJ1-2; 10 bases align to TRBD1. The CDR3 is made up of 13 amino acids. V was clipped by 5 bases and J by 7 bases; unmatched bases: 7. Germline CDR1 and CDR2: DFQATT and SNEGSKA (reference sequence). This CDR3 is CSAYRQGASGYTF. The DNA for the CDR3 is TGCAGTGCTTATCGACAGGGGGCAAGTGGCTACACCTTC.

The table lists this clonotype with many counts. Here the CDR3 reads CASSLDGAGTSTDTQYF. DNA of the CDR3: TGTGCCAGCAGCTTAGATGGGGCGGGGACTAGCACAGATACGCAGTATTTT. The chain uses TRBV7-9 and TRBJ2-3; D perhaps matches TRBD2 (6 bases). The CDR3 covers 17 residues. Trimming shortened V by 1 base and J by 0 bases, and 14 bases separated the two germline ends. Germline V lookup: CDR1 SEHNR, CDR2 FQNEAQ (reference sequence).

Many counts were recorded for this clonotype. CDR3 loop: CASLEDRITGELFF. CDR3 nucleotides: TGTGCCAGCTTAGAGGACCGGATTACGGGGGAGCTGTTTTTT. The chain recombines TRBV18 with TRBJ2-2; D is unresolved. CDR1 and CDR2 from the germline V gene are KGHSH and LQKENI. The CDR3 extends over 14 amino acids. Trimming cost V 7 bases and J 8 bases, with 17 bases left between them.

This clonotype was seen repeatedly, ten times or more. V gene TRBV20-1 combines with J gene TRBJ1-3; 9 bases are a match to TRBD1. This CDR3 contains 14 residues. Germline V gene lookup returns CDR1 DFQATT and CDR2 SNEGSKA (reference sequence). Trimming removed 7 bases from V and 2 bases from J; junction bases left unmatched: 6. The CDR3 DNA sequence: TGCAGTGTTCTACAGGGGGCGACTGGAAACACCATATATTTT. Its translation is CSVLQGATGNTIYF.

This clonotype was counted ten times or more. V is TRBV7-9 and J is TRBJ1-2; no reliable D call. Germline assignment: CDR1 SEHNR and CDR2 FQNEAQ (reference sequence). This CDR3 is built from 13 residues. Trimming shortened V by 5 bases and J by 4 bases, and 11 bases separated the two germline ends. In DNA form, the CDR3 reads TGTGCCAGCAGCCCAACTGGCAGCTATGGCTACACCTTC. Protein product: CASSPTGSYGYTF.

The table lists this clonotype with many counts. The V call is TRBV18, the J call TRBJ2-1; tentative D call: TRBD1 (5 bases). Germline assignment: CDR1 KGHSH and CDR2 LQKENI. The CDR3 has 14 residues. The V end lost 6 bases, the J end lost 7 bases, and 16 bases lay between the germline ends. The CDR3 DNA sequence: TGTGCCAGCTCGCCCCAGAGCAGGGTGAATGAGCAGTTCTTC. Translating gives CASSPQSRVNEQFF.